This TCR beta chain was identified during a study of monozygotic twins with inflammatory bowel disease (dated by TCRdb to about 2019). Notes on the research overall: A total of roughly 28 monozygotic twin pairs were included in the full study, comprising nine German pairs (four IBD-concordant, five IBD-discordant) and 19 IBD-discordant Danish pairs. Disease-associated traits were sought mainly through comparisons between IBD patients and their genetically identical healthy co-twins within discordant pairs. Each individual had, on average, about 151 000 unique TCRalpha sequences and 181 000 unique TCRbeta sequences available for analysis.

Receptors were amplified or captured by 5' RACE. For each TCR library, 3,500 to 4,000 ng of total RNA was used. For each sample, cDNA synthesis was carried out in eight separate reactions using SMARTScribe reverse transcriptase. During cDNA synthesis, template switching was used to introduce unique molecular identifiers that contained a 6-nucleotide sample barcode. Two nested PCRs of approximately 16 and 10 cycles amplified the TCRalpha and TCRbeta cDNA, and bead purification followed each PCR. Before amplification, the cDNA was treated with uracil DNA-glycosylase and purified using the QIAquick PCR purification kit. The second PCR added Illumina TruSeq-compatible adapters along with sample-specific barcodes. TapeStation and Qubit were used to check library quality and concentration, and around 4.7 ng of each library was pooled. The pooled libraries were sequenced with 2 x 100 bp reads and custom sequencing primers on an Illumina HiSeq2500 single-index Rapid Run. On the study's bioinformatics: UMI-based consensus assembly with MiGEC version 1.2.6 was used to correct PCR and sequencing errors. MiXCR version 2.1.1 was used for V(D)J alignment, clonotype assembly and CDR3 extraction. Normalisation of gene usage, clonotype sharing and MAIT/NKT TCR abundance was achieved by analysing the top 1000, 10 000 and 20 000 clonotypes per sample. Diversity was computed as the inverse Simpson index with the vegan R package after downsampling to 27 000 UMIs. Paired Mann-Whitney U tests on discordant twin pairs were used, with Benjamini-Hochberg multiple-testing correction. TCRdb reanalyzed the reads, keeping one entry per CDR3 protein sequence and omitting DNA. These V and J calls rely on TCRdb rather than the paper's analysis. The sample's clone listing holds some 440,000 distinct CDR3 sequences. The ten largest make up 2% to 2.5% of the sample.

From each donor, an approximately 2.5 ml peripheral blood sample was collected into PAXgene tubes and kept at -80 degrees C. Without any T cell sorting, total RNA was extracted from whole blood using the PAXgene blood miRNA kit on an automated QIAcube. Peripheral blood from monozygotic twin pairs concordant or discordant for inflammatory bowel disease was subjected to deep TCRalpha and TCRbeta repertoire profiling with unique molecular barcoding. Smoking habits were recorded for all twin pairs, with individuals classified as current, former or never smokers. Comment on this clonotype: This receptor's antigen is unknown.

The research as a whole found: No single strong signal or clonotype linked to IBD turned up in the results, so the idea that one exists was not supported. The analysis was unable to tell different T cell subtypes apart. Because patients received different immunosuppressive treatments, the repertoires may have picked up extra background noise and variability between individuals. Repertoire similarity did not differ between concordant and discordant twins, possibly due to limited statistical power. TCRbeta repertoire diversity, by inverse Simpson index, was decreased in IBD patients compared with their healthy co-twins. Fewer clonotypes were shared with other individuals by IBD patients than by healthy twins, most markedly in patients showing signs of disease activity.

The TCR sequence derives from a human donor with ulcerative colitis or Crohn's disease, or a healthy co-twin of an affected twin (not recorded which). Specimen: blood.

The CDR3 region reads CASRFSGQGNSPLHF. The chain links TRBV12-3 or TRBV12-4 with TRBJ1-6; the D call from TCRdb, TRBD1, cannot be confirmed without DNA. The CDR3 covers 15 residues, taking in both the cysteine and the phenylalanine. Nucleotide data are not available.